Sequencing of this TCR beta chain was carried out in a study of cytomegalovirus exposure and HLA in healthy donors. The primer mix had 60 Vbeta and 13 Jbeta primers. Sequencing was performed with immunoSEQ multiplex PCR; in TCRdb, only in-frame clones are kept and a portion is missing. In the table there are approximately 100,000 clones, approximately 72% of which are singletons. This clone was recorded only once. This sequence originates from a woman aged 40 to 55 in good health and CMV-seropositive. Sequencing was performed on PBMCs.

The CDR3 is CASSLGAGGPNEQFF. DNA of the CDR3: TGTGCCAGCAGCTTAGGAGCGGGAGGGCCGAATGAGCAGTTCTTC. The rearrangement uses TRBV11-2 and TRBJ2-1; 10 nucleotides agree with TRBD2. Germline lookup yields CDR1 SGHAT and CDR2 FQNNGV. With V trimmed by 1 base and J by 7 bases, 4 bases remained unmatched. This CDR3 has 15 residues.